This T cell receptor beta chain emerged from a study of CD8 T cells in ankylosing spondylitis. Germline V gene data show CDR1 as SQVTM and CDR2 as ANQGSEA. This CDR3 is built from 13 residues. V gave up 5 bases and J gave up 4 bases, with 14 bases separating them. Researchers built TCR beta libraries using quantitative 5'-RACE with molecular barcodes. TCRdb used MiXCR to reprocess the 5' RACE reads, holding one entry per CDR3 protein. The sample lists roughly 150,000 distinct CDR3 sequences; about a third were seen once. On this clonotype itself: Its antigen remains unidentified.

Overall study findings and caveats: Matched synovial fluid from ankylosing spondylitis patients was reported to be enriched for disease-linked clones. Blood of patients with ankylosing spondylitis appeared to be characterized by a TCR beta motif of 8 or 9 highly homologous variants. Disease-linked clones were found to be CD8+ and relatively rare in peripheral blood.

The origin of this receptor is a male donor with ankylosing spondylitis. The chain uses TRBV29-1 and TRBJ1-2; D is ambiguous. The sample comprised synovial fluid, either unsorted or a sorted T cell fraction (not recorded which). CDR3: CSVYLGFGYGYTF. CDR3 bases: TGCAGCGTTTATTTGGGGTTCGGCTATGGCTACACCTTC.